Shown below are 13 T cell receptor beta chains from a single sample sequenced in a study of cytotoxic CD8 clonotypes in ibrutinib-treated CLL. TCRdb's copy holds only in-frame clones and misses some; the assay was immunoSEQ multiplex PCR. The table records roughly 300,000 clones, 70% to 80% of them present only once. The sequencing here drew on PBMCs, taken at disease progression, from a patient treated with ibrutinib. The source is a human donor with chronic lymphocytic leukemia.

This clone has more than one count but fewer than ten. The V and J genes are TRBV7-9 and TRBJ2-1; D not certain. V was shortened by 3 bases and J by 0 bases, with 9 bases between the two germline ends. Looked up from germline, CDR1 is SEHNR and CDR2 is FQNEAQ (reference sequence). This CDR3 contains 15 residues. The CDR3 DNA follows: TGTGCCAGCAGCTTTAGGGCGAACTCCTACAATGAGCAGTTCTTC. This encodes CASSFRANSYNEQFF.

The chain joins TRBV19 to TRBJ2-2; 9 bases are shared with TRBD2. V lost 3 bases to trimming and J lost 4 bases; unmatched junction nucleotides: 3. The CDR3 sequence is 15 residues long. Germline CDR1 LNHDA, CDR2 SQIVND (reference sequence). The CDR3 region has the DNA TGTGCCAGTAGTATCTCAGCGGGAGGCACCGGGGAGCTGTTTTTT. Amino acid sequence: CASSISAGGTGELFF. Full variable domain (remainder filled in from reference TRBV19 and TRBJ2-2): DGGITQSPKYLFRKEGQNVTLSCEQNLNHDAMYWYRQDPGQGLRLIYYSQIVNDFQKGDIAEGYSVSREKKESFPLTVTSAQKNPTAFYLCASSISAGGTGELFFGEGSRLTVL.

The rearrangement uses TRBV25-1 and TRBJ2-7; D possibly corresponds to TRBD1 (6 bases). V was clipped by 5 bases and J by 11 bases, with 19 bases between them. Germline V CDR1 and CDR2: MGHDK, SYGVNS. This CDR3 contains 13 residues. The CDR3 protein is CASSFYRTGMEYF. The CDR3 DNA follows: TGTGCCAGCAGTTTCTATCGAACAGGGATGGAGTACTTC.

The chain has TRBV25-1 and TRBJ2-3, with 12 positions matching TRBD2. The length of the CDR3 is 16 residues. Germline V gives CDR1 MGHDK, CDR2 SYGVNS. After removal of 3 bases from V and 6 bases from J, the junction contained 7 bases not matched to a gene. The CDR3 sequence: CASSDGASGRADTQYF. CDR3 nucleotides: TGTGCCAGCAGTGATGGTGCTAGCGGGAGGGCGGATACGCAGTATTTT. The full variable domain, rest sourced from reference TRBV25-1 and TRBJ2-3, is EADIYQTPRYLVIGTGKKITLECSQTMGHDKMYWYQQDPGMELHLIHYSYGVNSTEKGDLSSESTVSRIRTEHFPLTLESARPSHTSQYLCASSDGASGRADTQYFGPGTRLTVL.

The chain employs TRBV19 and TRBJ2-1; TRBD2 agrees at 7 bases. Germline V lookup: CDR1 LNHDA, CDR2 SQIVND (reference sequence). This CDR3 region has 17 residues. The trim removed 4 bases at V and 2 bases at J, leaving 11 bases unmatched. The CDR3: CASSTIGGAGTYNEQFF. The CDR3, as DNA: TGTGCCAGTAGTACTATAGGAGGAGCGGGAACCTACAATGAGCAGTTCTTC.

The CDR3 bases are TGTGCCACCAGCAGATCCGGGACAGGGATCAAAAACATTCAGTACTTC. Translation: CATSRSGTGIKNIQYF. The gene calls are TRBV15 and TRBJ2-4; 9 bases are shared with TRBD1. CDR1 is LNHNV and CDR2 is YYDKDF in the germline V gene (reference sequence). The V gene end was trimmed by 2 bases and the J gene end by 3 bases; junction bases not matched to a gene: 5. The CDR3 is 16 residues long.

This chain links TRBV4-3 with TRBJ2-3; D possibly corresponds to TRBD2 (5 bases). The germline V gene has CDR1 LGHNA and CDR2 YSLEER. The ends were cut back, 0 bases at V and 5 bases at J, with 12 bases in the middle. CDR3 length equals 15 residues. The chain's CDR3 is CASSQDRLAVDTQYF. The DNA of the CDR3 is TGCGCCAGCAGCCAAGATAGGCTAGCCGTAGATACGCAGTATTTT.

There are a few counts of this clone. The gene calls are TRBV9 and TRBJ1-6, with D perhaps TRBD1 (6 bases). Germline lookup yields CDR1 SGDLS and CDR2 YYNGEE. This CDR3 is 18 amino acids long. The V gene lost 4 bases and the J gene lost 7 bases, with 24 bases spanning the gap. CDR3 coding DNA: TGTGCCAGCAGCCCCACGGGGGCAGGGACCCTAGGGAATTCACCCCTCCACTTT. This translates into CASSPTGAGTLGNSPLHF.

The chain recombines TRBV5-6 with TRBJ2-1; possibly TRBD1 for D (6 bases). Germline-derived CDR1 and CDR2 are SGHDT and YYEEEE. The CDR3 is 17 amino acids. Trimming removed 0 bases at V and 6 bases at J, with 19 bases between. The CDR3, as DNA: TGTGCCAGCAGCTTGGTGGGGGCAGGGGCGGGTTTCAATGAGCAGTTCTTC. Residues: CASSLVGAGAGFNEQFF.

The chain joins TRBV7-3 to TRBJ2-7; D call uncertain. Trimming removed 1 base from V and 9 bases from J, with 13 bases in between. Germline loops: CDR1 SGHTA, CDR2 FQGTGA. CDR3 length equals 13 residues. The CDR3 DNA is TGTGCCAGCAGCTTAAAAGCCGGCCTCGGGCAGTACTTC. Translation: CASSLKAGLGQYF.

The chain employs TRBV19 and TRBJ1-1, with TRBD1 matching over 9 bases. CDR1 is LNHDA, CDR2 SQIVND, per germline (reference sequence). J lost 4 bases, V lost 7 bases, and 10 bases had no gene match. CDR3 size: 15 residues. CDR3 region: CASTISGTGSTEAFF. For the CDR3, the DNA is TGTGCCAGTACAATTTCCGGGACAGGGTCCACTGAAGCTTTCTTT.

The V call is TRBV5-1, the J call TRBJ2-3, with D possibly being TRBD2 (5 bases). Germline assignment: CDR1 SGHRS and CDR2 YFSETQ. Trimming stripped 5 bases from V and 1 base from J, with 14 bases between. The CDR3 covers 15 residues. The CDR3 DNA is TGCGCCAGCAGGTTCTACCAAGCGGGCACAGATACGCAGTATTTT. Its protein product is CASRFYQAGTDTQYF.

The chain uses TRBV4-3 and TRBJ1-2; D is perhaps TRBD1 (5 bases). Germline lookup yields CDR1 LGHNA and CDR2 YSLEER. This CDR3 contains 16 residues. V was clipped by 4 bases and J by 7 bases, with 22 bases between them. The CDR3 region has the DNA TGCGCCAGCAGCCGAGGTACCCCCGGGACCTTCCCTGGCTACACCTTC. Protein sequence: CASSRGTPGTFPGYTF.